This TCR beta chain is drawn from a study of patients and donors after allogeneic stem cell transplantation. Trimming removed 1 base at V and 7 bases at J, with 13 bases between. CDR1 SGHVS and CDR2 FQNEAQ come from the germline V gene. The CDR3 is 15 amino acids. MiXCR, run by TCRdb on the RT-PCR reads, gives a single entry per CDR3 protein. The table records about 960,000 distinct CDR3 sequences, around 17% of them present only once. Sequencing was done on a sample of blood, either unsorted or a sorted T cell fraction (not recorded which). The clonotype originates from a human donor who was either an allogeneic HSCT recipient or a stem cell or donor lymphocyte infusion donor (not recorded which). It is not recorded whose cells these are; they may come from a transplant donor. The V and J genes are TRBV7-8 and TRBJ1-4; D not certain. CDR3 amino acids: CASSLVFLPREKLFF. CDR3 DNA sequence: TGTGCCAGCAGCTTAGTGTTCCTACCTCGTGAAAAACTGTTTTTT.